A single sample is the source of the 3 T cell receptor beta chains below, sequenced in a study of blood T cell repertoires in COVID-19 (TCRdb year 2020). Library preparation used the immunoSEQ multiplex PCR assay. TCRdb mirrors the immuneACCESS table, restricted to in-frame sequences. Some clones are absent from its copies; in checked studies, under half trace to an unresolved V gene, and the reason for the others is unknown. The sample table contains a few hundred thousand clones; only one count was recorded for about 90% of them. Of the sample, just under 3% is held by the ten largest clones. The sequenced sample consisted of PBMCs or T cells enriched from blood (not recorded which). All receptors come from a woman in her twenties or thirties who had recovered from COVID-19.

The chain couples TRBV27 to TRBJ2-2, with 11 bases identical to TRBD2. V trimming: 2 bases; J trimming: 4 bases; junction bases outside the gene matches: 6. The CDR3 loop spans 17 amino acids. Per germline, CDR1 MNHEY and CDR2 SMNVEV (reference sequence). The CDR3 DNA reads as TGTGCCAGCAGTTTAAGGGCGGGGACTAGCGGCACCGGGGAGCTGTTTTTT. Protein product: CASSLRAGTSGTGELFF.

V usage is TRBV2 and J usage is TRBJ1-5; D remains ambiguous. Germline V gene sequence: CDR1 SNHLY, CDR2 FYNNEI. V lost 3 bases, J lost 3 bases, and 9 bases lay in between. The CDR3 totals 14 residues. The CDR3 sequence is CASSENSLNQPQHF. The CDR3 bases are TGTGCCAGCAGTGAGAACAGCCTCAATCAGCCCCAGCATTTT.

The chain joins TRBV18 to TRBJ1-2; perhaps TRBD1 as D (5 bases). The germline CDR1 and CDR2 sequences are KGHSH and LQKENI. Trimming cost V 7 bases and J 8 bases, with 17 bases left between them. This CDR3 comprises 13 residues. CDR3 region: CASFNGTMGGYTF. CDR3 nucleotides: TGTGCCAGCTTCAACGGGACTATGGGGGGCTACACCTTC.